The 16 T cell receptor beta chains given below trace back to one sample, sequenced in a study of identical twins. Via MiXCR, TCRdb re-called the 5' RACE reads, giving one row per CDR3 protein. The data show some 500,000 distinct CDR3 sequences, less than 25% seen once. These data were also reused for a study on T cells expressing NK-cell markers.

Specimen: CD4+ T cells sorted from blood. The origin of the receptors is a young woman in good health.

This clonotype was detected a few times. The rearrangement links TRBV15 to TRBJ2-1; 9 bases align to TRBD2. Germline values: CDR1 LNHNV, CDR2 YYDKDF (reference sequence). After removal of 0 bases from V and 1 base from J, the junction contained 7 bases not matched to a gene. This CDR3 is built from 18 residues. CDR3 protein: CATSRDWREGHSYNEQFF. The DNA for the CDR3 is TGTGCCACCAGCAGAGATTGGCGGGAGGGCCATTCCTACAATGAGCAGTTCTTC.

This chain connects TRBV9 to TRBJ1-1, with D unclear. CDR1 SGDLS and CDR2 YYNGEE come from the germline V gene. Between the trimmed V and J ends, which lost 0 bases and 4 bases, there was a span of 10 bases. The CDR3 has 14 amino acids. The CDR3 DNA is TGTGCCAGCAGCGTAGCCTGGGGAGGCACTGAAGCTTTCTTT. Translated: CASSVAWGGTEAFF.

This clonotype was seen more than once but under ten times. This chain links TRBV12-3 or TRBV12-4 with TRBJ2-3; D uncertain. V gave up 5 bases and J gave up 4 bases, with 7 bases separating them. The CDR3 has 12 residues. The CDR3 DNA follows: TGTGCCAGCAGTCCCTTCGCAGATACGCAGTATTTT. This codes for CASSPFADTQYF.

This chain uses TRBV25-1 with TRBJ2-7; D may match TRBD1 or TRBD2 (6 bases each). V shed 6 bases and J shed 2 bases, with 14 bases lying between them. This CDR3 has 14 amino acids. Germline values: CDR1 MGHDK, CDR2 SYGVNS. In DNA, the CDR3 is TGTGCCAGCAGCCGAACGGGGGCCACCTACGAGCAGTACTTC. Amino acids: CASSRTGATYEQYF.

This clonotype was seen a handful of times. This chain connects TRBV7-8 to TRBJ1-4, with D perhaps matching TRBD1 (6 bases). The CDR3 sequence is 14 residues long. Germline CDR1 and CDR2: SGHVS and FQNEAQ. V lost 5 bases and J lost 6, with 13 bases in between. The CDR3 DNA follows: TGTGCCAGCAGCCTAACAGGGTCAGATGAAAAACTGTTTTTT. Translation: CASSLTGSDEKLFF.

The CDR3: CSASGTGGPGYEQYF. The DNA for the CDR3 is TGCAGTGCTAGCGGGACAGGGGGCCCTGGCTACGAGCAGTACTTC. This sequence joins TRBV20-1 and TRBJ2-7; 12 nucleotides line up with TRBD1. This CDR3 comprises 15 residues. The junction had 6 bases not matched to a gene; V was cut back by 3 bases and J by 3 bases. Germline V gene sequence: CDR1 DFQATT, CDR2 SNEGSKA (reference sequence).

This clonotype was counted only a few times. The chain links TRBV6-5 to TRBJ1-4, with D uncertain. The length of the CDR3 is 15 residues. The ends were cut back, 0 bases at V and 8 bases at J, with 13 bases in the middle. Germline V gene lookup returns CDR1 MNHEY and CDR2 SVGAGI. For the CDR3, the DNA is TGTGCCAGCAGTTACTCTAGCGGGATAAGGGAAAAACTGTTTTTT. Its translation: CASSYSSGIREKLFF.

The sample holds a few counts of this clonotype. The chain uses TRBV20-1 and TRBJ1-1, with 7 positions matching TRBD1. In germline, CDR1 is DFQATT, CDR2 SNEGSKA (reference sequence). The CDR3 loop spans 14 amino acids. V shed 0 bases, J shed 1 base, and the junction held 2 bases outside the gene matches. CDR3 nucleotide sequence: TGCAGTGCTAGAGAGGGGACAGCGAACACTGAAGCTTTCTTT. It is translated as CSAREGTANTEAFF.

This clonotype has only one observation. V gene TRBV5-1 combines with J gene TRBJ2-2; 8 bases map to TRBD2. The V gene end was trimmed by 4 bases and the J gene end by 2 bases; junction bases not matched to a gene: 4. The CDR3 contains 15 residues. Germline loops: CDR1 SGHRS, CDR2 YFSETQ. The CDR3 DNA is TGCGCCAGCAGCCAGGGACTAGTCAACACCGGGGAGCTGTTTTTT. Amino acids: CASSQGLVNTGELFF.

V gene TRBV27 combines with J gene TRBJ2-5, with D maybe TRBD2 (5 bases). The germline CDR1 and CDR2 sequences are MNHEY and SMNVEV (reference sequence). The V end was cut by 6 bases, the J end by 7 bases, with 15 bases between. The CDR3 runs 13 residues. In DNA form, the CDR3 reads TGTGCCAGCAGCCTCAGCGGAGAGGGGACCCAGTACTTC. Translation: CASSLSGEGTQYF.

This clonotype was seen repeatedly, ten times or more. The V gene is TRBV27, the J gene TRBJ2-1; the D gene is possibly TRBD2 (6 bases). Germline CDR1 and CDR2: MNHEY and SMNVEV (reference sequence). Trimming shortened V by 6 bases and J by 4 bases, and 13 bases separated the two germline ends. CDR3 length equals 14 residues. The CDR3 sequence: CASRRDWAYNEQFF. CDR3 nucleotide sequence: TGTGCCAGCAGACGGGACTGGGCTTACAATGAGCAGTTCTTC.

This chain joins TRBV6-2 or TRBV6-3 and TRBJ1-2, with TRBD1 as a possible D gene (5 bases). This CDR3 comprises 15 residues. Trimming stripped 9 bases from V and 1 base from J, with 18 bases between. Germline V CDR1 and CDR2: MNHEY, SVGEGT. The CDR3, as DNA: TGTGCCAGTAGAGGAAGTGGGGCCCGTAACTATGGCTACACCTTC. Its translation: CASRGSGARNYGYTF.

This clonotype has a handful of counts. The chain joins TRBV10-3 to TRBJ2-7, with D maybe TRBD2 (5 bases). V was shortened by 5 bases and J by 5 bases, with 16 bases between the two germline ends. The CDR3 consists of 14 residues. Germline loops: CDR1 ENHRY, CDR2 SYGVKD. CDR3 amino acids: CAISTGKSGHEQYF. The CDR3 DNA reads as TGTGCCATCAGTACGGGAAAAAGCGGTCACGAGCAGTACTTC.

V is TRBV7-9 and J is TRBJ2-1; TRBD2 agrees at 7 bases. V shed 1 base, J shed 2 bases, and the junction held 5 bases outside the gene matches. Germline V lookup: CDR1 SEHNR, CDR2 FQNEAQ (reference sequence). The CDR3 has 16 amino acids. The CDR3 region is CASSLGRGSPYNEQFF. For the CDR3, the DNA is TGTGCCAGCAGCTTAGGGCGGGGGTCACCCTACAATGAGCAGTTCTTC.

The CDR3 DNA reads TGTGCCAGCAGCTCCAGGGGGGTGGGCTCCCAAGAGACCCAGTACTTC. Amino acid sequence: CASSSRGVGSQETQYF. The chain carries TRBV13 and TRBJ2-5; possibly TRBD1 for D (7 bases). V gave up 4 bases and J gave up 1 base, with 16 bases separating them. Germline CDR1 PRHDT, CDR2 FYEKMQ (reference sequence). This CDR3 spans 16 amino acids.

In this sample, this clonotype turned up a few times. This sequence joins TRBV6-5 and TRBJ2-3; TRBD1 agrees at 7 bases. The CDR3 runs to 14 residues. The germline V gene has CDR1 MNHEY and CDR2 SVGAGI. Trimming at V came to 0 bases and at J to 5 bases, leaving 2 bases not matched to a gene. CDR3 residues: CASSYSQGKDTQYF. Here the CDR3 DNA reads TGTGCCAGCAGTTACTCACAGGGGAAAGATACGCAGTATTTT.